A single sample is the source of the 24 T cell receptor beta chains below, sequenced in a study of blood T cells in healthy people across ages. Primed by a sample-barcoded 5' primer and a J-beta primer mix, a second PCR proceeded for 7 to 11 cycles. TCRdb re-derived calls from the 5' RACE reads in MiXCR, one entry per CDR3 protein. This sample has 600,000 or so distinct CDR3 sequences, with 25% to 35% found just once. The sample was blood. These receptors were collected from a woman older than 75 in good health.

This clonotype was detected many times. The chain carries TRBV5-1 and TRBJ2-1, with a possible D match to TRBD2 (5 bases). With 4 bases removed from V and 9 bases from J, the gap between germline ends came to 11 bases. The CDR3 has 12 residues. Germline V gene sequence: CDR1 SGHRS, CDR2 YFSETQ. The CDR3 region has the DNA TGCGCCAGCAGCGAGTCTAGCCTTGAGCAGTTCTTC. It encodes CASSESSLEQFF.

The rearrangement joins TRBV20-1 to TRBJ1-6; TRBD1 might be the D (5 bases). The CDR3 totals 14 residues. CDR1 is DFQATT, CDR2 SNEGSKA, per germline (reference sequence). The germline V and J ends were trimmed by 6 bases and 10 bases, with 19 bases remaining between them. The CDR3 sequence: CSAAVPGRDSPLHF. The CDR3 region has the DNA TGCAGTGCGGCGGTCCCGGGGCGAGACTCACCCCTCCACTTT.

To note about this clonotype: This may arise from a read error, as a much more abundant clone is one base away. The chain uses TRBV6-1 and TRBJ2-1; 8 bases are shared with TRBD1. The CDR3 consists of 14 residues. Germline lookup yields CDR1 MNHNS and CDR2 SASEGT. Trimming took 6 bases from V and 13 from J; bases not matched to a gene: 14. The CDR3 loop is CASSPGGHTETQFF. The DNA for the CDR3 is TGTGCCAGCAGCCCAGGGGGCCATACGGAGACCCAGTTCTTC.

This clonotype was detected ten times or more. The V gene is TRBV7-6, the J gene TRBJ2-5; 10 nucleotides line up with TRBD2. After removal of 0 bases from V and 0 bases from J, the junction contained 7 bases not matched to a gene. The CDR3 covers 18 residues. Germline V gene lookup returns CDR1 SGHVS and CDR2 FNYEAQ. For the CDR3, the DNA is TGTGCCAGCAGCTTAGCTCCTAGCGGGGGTAGCAACCAAGAGACCCAGTACTTC. Encoded protein: CASSLAPSGGSNQETQYF. Full variable domain (rest looked up from reference TRBV7-6 and TRBJ2-5): GAGVSQSPRYKVTKRGQDVALRCDPISGHVSLYWYRQALGQGPEFLTYFNYEAQQDKSGLPNDRFSAERPEGSISTLTIQRTEQRDSAMYRCASSLAPSGGSNQETQYFGPGTRLLVL.

Regarding this clonotype: A single base separates this from a much larger clone, so it may be a read error. The chain joins TRBV6-1 to TRBJ2-7; maybe TRBD1 (6 bases). The germline V gene encodes CDR1 MNHNS and CDR2 SASEGT. Between the trimmed V and J ends, which lost 3 bases and 7 bases, there was a span of 19 bases. This CDR3 has 15 amino acids. CDR3 nucleotides: TGTGCCAGCAGTGAGGAGCCCCAAGGGGGAAATGAGCAGTACTTC. Protein sequence: CASSEEPQGGNEQYF.

This chain links TRBV5-6 with TRBJ1-6; D may be TRBD1 (6 bases). CDR1 is SGHDT and CDR2 is YYEEEE in the germline V gene. V was trimmed by 2 bases and J by 5 bases, leaving 11 bases between them. The CDR3 length is 15 residues. CDR3 sequence reads: CASSFRGHHNSPLHF. The CDR3 bases are TGTGCCAGCAGCTTTCGGGGACACCATAATTCACCCCTCCACTTT. The full variable domain, in which reference TRBV5-6 and TRBJ1-6 provide the parts outside the CDR3, is DAGVTQSPTHLIKTRGQQVTLRCSPKSGHDTVSWYQQALGQGPQFIFQYYEEEERQRGNFPDRFSGHQFPNYSSELNVNALLLGDSALYLCASSFRGHHNSPLHFGNGTRLTVT.

This rearrangement joins TRBV12-3 or TRBV12-4 to TRBJ1-5; TRBD1 is a possible D gene (5 bases). The CDR3 length is 15 residues. The V end lost 5 bases, the J end lost 7 bases, and 18 bases lay between the germline ends. CDR3 DNA: TGTGCCAGCAGTCCTCGCCTGGGGGATGGGCAGCCCCAGCATTTT. It yields the protein CASSPRLGDGQPQHF.

About this clonotype itself: This may be a read error, as it is one base from a much larger clone. The V and J genes are TRBV7-2 and TRBJ1-5; the D gene is possibly TRBD1 (5 bases). The length of the CDR3 is 15 residues. Germline V gene lookup returns CDR1 SGHTA and CDR2 FQGNSA. In DNA form, the CDR3 reads TGTGCCAGCAGCTCAAGACACGGGGACGGTCAGCCCCCGCATTTT. Translation gives CASSSRHGDGQPPHF. The whole variable domain, remainder taken from reference TRBV7-2 and TRBJ1-5, is GAGVSQSPSNKVTEKGKDVELRCDPISGHTALYWYRQSLGQGLEFLIYFQGNSAPDKSGLPSDRFSAERTGGSVSTLTIQRTQQEDSAVYLCASSSRHGDGQPPHFGDGTRLSIL.

This sequence joins TRBV7-2 and TRBJ2-1; D unresolved. V was trimmed by 1 base and J by 4 bases, leaving 14 bases between them. This CDR3 has 16 amino acids. The germline V gene has CDR1 SGHTA and CDR2 FQGNSA. This chain's CDR3 is CASSLGGRRIYNEQFF. CDR3 coding DNA: TGTGCCAGCAGCTTAGGCGGAAGGAGAATATACAATGAGCAGTTCTTC.

In its sample, this clonotype was seen many times. The chain recombines TRBV7-2 with TRBJ1-1, with 10 nucleotides matching TRBD1. The CDR3 contains 15 residues. The V gene end was trimmed by 3 bases and the J gene end by 4 bases; junction bases not matched to a gene: 5. Germline V gives CDR1 SGHTA, CDR2 FQGNSA. The CDR3 spells CASSFRRDRGTEAFF. The DNA of the CDR3 is TGTGCCAGCAGCTTCCGGAGGGACAGGGGCACTGAAGCTTTCTTT.

The V and J genes are TRBV27 and TRBJ1-1, with no clear D. Germline V lookup: CDR1 MNHEY, CDR2 SMNVEV (reference sequence). The CDR3 is 13 amino acids. The V end was cut by 5 bases, the J end by 4 bases, with 11 bases between. The CDR3 nucleotides read TGTGCCAGCAGTCAAAAAGACCCCACTGAAGCTTTCTTT. Translated: CASSQKDPTEAFF.

The table lists this clonotype with many counts. The chain links TRBV20-1 to TRBJ1-2; tentative D call: TRBD1 (6 bases). The CDR3 covers 13 residues. Germline CDR1 and CDR2: DFQATT and SNEGSKA (reference sequence). Trimming left V 2 bases short and J 6 bases short, with 13 bases between. CDR3 in DNA: TGCAGTGCTAGAAATGCAGGGGAGAATGGCTACACCTTC. It encodes CSARNAGENGYTF.

This clonotype appeared many times. The rearrangement uses TRBV7-2 and TRBJ2-5, with TRBD2 matching over 13 bases. There are 17 residues in the CDR3. Trimming took 1 base from V and 6 from J; bases not matched to a gene: 8. Germline V CDR1 and CDR2: SGHTA, FQGNSA. The DNA of the CDR3 is TGTGCCAGCAGCTTAGAGGGGACTAGCGGGGCTAGGAAGACCCAGTACTTC. Residues: CASSLEGTSGARKTQYF.

This clonotype turned up a few times. The chain is built from TRBV29-1 and TRBJ2-3; D unresolved. The CDR3 extends over 12 amino acids. The V end was cut by 7 bases, the J end by 6 bases, with 14 bases between. Germline CDR1 and CDR2: SQVTM and ANQGSEA. The CDR3 DNA reads TGCAGCGCGCCGCAAGGGAAGGATACGCAGTATTTT. Translating gives CSAPQGKDTQYF.

The chain couples TRBV6-1 to TRBJ1-2; no clear D. Looked up from germline, CDR1 is MNHNS and CDR2 is SASEGT. This CDR3 spans 15 amino acids. V lost 4 bases and J 2 bases, leaving 14 bases between the germline ends. The CDR3 sequence is CASSGRLNVNYGYTF. CDR3 nucleotide sequence: TGTGCCAGCAGTGGTCGATTGAACGTCAACTATGGCTACACCTTC.

This clonotype was recorded many times. The chain combines TRBV7-6 with TRBJ2-1, with unresolved D. Germline V gene data show CDR1 as SGHVS and CDR2 as FNYEAQ. Trimming shortened V by 0 bases and J by 10 bases, and 10 bases separated the two germline ends. The CDR3 is made up of 13 amino acids. CDR3 residues: CASSLAPGSEQFF. CDR3 bases: TGTGCCAGCAGCTTAGCGCCTGGTTCCGAGCAGTTCTTC.

This clonotype has ten or more counts. This chain joins TRBV7-2 and TRBJ2-1, with 9 positions matching TRBD2. Germline CDR1 SGHTA, CDR2 FQGNSA. This CDR3 is built from 16 residues. V shed 1 base and J 5 bases; nucleotides not matched to a gene: 6. CDR3 residues: CASSLVGTSNHNEQFF. For the CDR3, the DNA is TGTGCCAGCAGCTTAGTCGGGACTAGCAACCACAATGAGCAGTTCTTC.

This clonotype was seen only a few times. A much larger clone differs from this one at a single base, so this may be a read error. V and J are TRBV9 and TRBJ1-5; D gene unclear. The CDR3 extends over 17 amino acids. The germline V and J ends were trimmed by 6 bases and 1 base, with 20 bases remaining between them. Germline values: CDR1 SGDLS, CDR2 YYNGEE. The CDR3 loop reads CASNSREGRLSNQPQHF. CDR3 bases: TGTGCCAGCAACTCCCGGGAGGGTAGGTTAAGCAATCAGCCCCAGCATTTT.

The sample holds many counts of this clonotype. The chain has TRBV9 and TRBJ2-7; 8 nucleotides agree with TRBD1. The CDR3 has 15 residues. V lost 2 bases and J lost 4; bases outside the gene matches: 8. Germline CDR1 and CDR2: SGDLS and YYNGEE. CDR3 nucleotide sequence: TGTGCCAGCAGCGTCACCCCCGACAGGGGATACGAGCAGTACTTC. Amino acid sequence: CASSVTPDRGYEQYF.

In its sample, this clonotype was seen once. The rearrangement uses TRBV7-2 and TRBJ2-7, with 11 positions matching TRBD2. V shed 1 base, J shed 7 bases, and the junction held 6 bases outside the gene matches. The CDR3 runs 15 residues. Germline V gene sequence: CDR1 SGHTA, CDR2 FQGNSA. CDR3 coding DNA: TGTGCCAGCAGCTTAGAGCTAGCGGGAGGTGCGGAGCAGTACTTC. It translates to CASSLELAGGAEQYF.

This clonotype was seen many times. The chain has TRBV4-3 and TRBJ2-1; possibly TRBD1 for D (5 bases). The germline V gene encodes CDR1 LGHNA and CDR2 YSLEER. With 4 bases removed from V and 2 bases from J, the gap between germline ends came to 9 bases. This CDR3 is built from 14 residues. Here the CDR3 reads CASSPTVAYNEQFF. CDR3 bases: TGCGCCAGCAGCCCGACAGTTGCCTACAATGAGCAGTTCTTC.

This clonotype was detected many times. CDR3 sequence reads: CASSPRWGGGEQFF. The CDR3 bases are TGTGCCAGCAGCCCCAGATGGGGGGGAGGTGAGCAGTTCTTC. This chain links TRBV7-3 with TRBJ2-1; 7 positions match TRBD2. CDR1 and CDR2 (germline): SGHTA, FQGTGA. After removal of 5 bases from V and 9 bases from J, the junction contained 10 bases not matched to a gene. The CDR3 consists of 14 residues. Full variable domain (remainder filled in from reference TRBV7-3 and TRBJ2-1): GAGVSQTPSNKVTEKGKYVELRCDPISGHTALYWYRQSLGQGPEFLIYFQGTGAADDSGLPNDRFFAVRPEGSVSTLKIQRTERGDSAVYLCASSPRWGGGEQFFGPGTRLTVL.

CDR3 amino acids: CASSVVPRGTQYF. CDR3 sequence (DNA): TGTGCCAGCAGCGTAGTCCCTCGAGGGACCCAGTACTTC. The gene calls are TRBV9 and TRBJ2-5; D not certain. Per germline, CDR1 SGDLS and CDR2 YYNGEE. V shed 0 bases and J shed 7 bases, with 10 bases lying between them. The CDR3 has 13 residues.

This clonotype appeared a few times. Possible read error: a much larger clone is one base away. The chain combines TRBV5-1 with TRBJ2-7, with 12 bases that match TRBD2. Germline V gives CDR1 SGHRS, CDR2 YFSETQ. The CDR3 runs 16 residues. The V gene end was trimmed by 5 bases and the J gene end by 7 bases; junction bases not matched to a gene: 13. DNA for the CDR3: TGCGCCAGCAGTCTAGCGGGGGGGCTCTCCTACAATGAGCAGTACTTC. Encoded protein: CASSLAGGLSYNEQYF.